Each of the 20 T cell receptor beta chains below was sequenced from the same sample in a study of tumor-infiltrating lymphocytes in primary liver carcinoma. With roughly 0.5 ug total RNA as template and a constant-region primer, TCR beta cDNA was made. Three nested multiplex PCR rounds of slightly modified ARM-PCR generated TCR beta libraries. Researchers ran the first two PCR rounds for approximately 10 cycles each with TRBV1-TRBV30 forward primers and a C-beta reverse primer. TCRdb re-analysed the multiplex PCR reads in MiXCR, keeping a single row per CDR3 protein. This table has over 250,000 distinct CDR3 sequences, roughly 60% appearing once. RNA isolated from unsorted whole blood supplied the blood RNA, with germline DNA also extracted. The sequenced sample was peripheral blood. These TCRs come from a woman in her twenties or thirties with primary liver carcinoma and hepatitis B virus infection.

This clonotype was recorded at least ten times. The chain employs TRBV4-3 and TRBJ1-6, with D maybe TRBD1 (6 bases). With 0 bases removed from V and 11 bases from J, the gap between germline ends came to 14 bases. The germline CDR1 and CDR2 sequences are LGHNA and YSLEER. The length of the CDR3 is 15 residues. This CDR3 is CASSQDGGPLAPLHF. The CDR3 DNA sequence: TGCGCCAGCAGCCAAGATGGGGGGCCGTTGGCACCCCTCCACTTT.

The rearrangement uses TRBV6-5 and TRBJ1-1; unclear D gene. Germline CDR1 MNHEY, CDR2 SVGAGI. Between the trimmed V and J ends, which lost 4 bases and 4 bases, there was a span of 16 bases. The CDR3 is made up of 15 amino acids. CDR3 coding DNA: TGTGCCAGCAGTTTTTTCGACTCCCCGCTCACTGAAGCTTTCTTT. This sequence encodes CASSFFDSPLTEAFF.

CDR3: CASSPGSGRGNGELFF. In DNA form, the CDR3 reads TGCGCCAGCAGCCCGGGCAGCGGGAGAGGGAACGGGGAGCTGTTTTTT. The chain carries TRBV5-1 and TRBJ2-2, with 8 bases lining up with TRBD2. The V gene's germline CDR1 is SGHRS and CDR2 YFSETQ. The CDR3 runs to 16 residues. Unmatched junction bases numbered 12, after V lost 4 bases and J lost 7 bases.

A note on this clonotype: A much larger clone differs by one base, so this may be a read error. The CDR3 nucleotides are TGTGCCAGCAGTGAAAGGGGGAGCGGTAACTCCTACAATGAGCAGTCCTTC. Its protein product is CASSERGSGNSYNEQSF. The gene calls are TRBV6-1 and TRBJ2-1; a weak D match, TRBD1 (6 bases). This CDR3 has 17 amino acids. CDR1 is MNHNS and CDR2 is SASEGT in the germline V gene.

The chain joins TRBV12-3 or TRBV12-4 to TRBJ1-4; D may be TRBD1 (5 bases). This CDR3 has 16 residues. Trimming stripped 2 bases from V and 8 bases from J, with 18 bases between. The CDR3 nucleotides read TGTGCCAGCAGTTTATCGAGGGGCGGTGCTGAGGAAAAACTGTTTTTT. Translation: CASSLSRGGAEEKLFF.

This clonotype showed up just once. The V gene is TRBV11-3, the J gene TRBJ2-7; no firm D call. The CDR3 is made up of 14 amino acids. The germline V gene has CDR1 SGHNT and CDR2 YENEEA. V was shortened by 1 base and J by 5 bases, with 12 bases between the two germline ends. CDR3 residues: CASSLVSEVDEQYF. CDR3 DNA: TGTGCCAGCAGCTTAGTCTCCGAGGTGGACGAGCAGTACTTC.

This clonotype was observed a handful of times. Its ends do not fully match the called genes, so a read error is possible. This chain links TRBV11-2 with TRBJ2-7; TRBD1 or TRBD2 may be the D gene (6 bases each). CDR1 is SGHAT and CDR2 is FQNNGV in the germline V gene. The CDR3 length is 14 residues. The DNA for the CDR3 is TGTGTCAGCAGTTTCGGGGGCACGAACCACGAGCAGTACTTC. Translation gives CVSSFGGTNHEQYF.

Concerning this clonotype: This may be a read error, as it is one base from a much larger clone. This rearrangement joins TRBV6-2 or TRBV6-3 to TRBJ2-3, with D possibly matching TRBD2 (6 bases). Trimming took off 6 bases at V and 5 bases at J, with 18 bases between the two ends. The CDR3 consists of 15 residues. Germline V lookup: CDR1 MNHEY, CDR2 SVGEGT. The CDR3 loop is CASRALAERRDTQYF. The DNA of the CDR3 is TGTGCCAGCAGAGCCTTAGCGGAGCGGAGAGATACGCAGTATTTT.

This clonotype was seen a single time. Possible read error: a much larger clone is one base away. The chain joins TRBV11-2 to TRBJ2-7; D is unclear. The CDR3 covers 14 residues. Germline values: CDR1 SGHAT, CDR2 FQNNGV. The CDR3 reads CASSSELDSYEQCF. Here the CDR3 DNA reads TGTGCCAGCAGCTCGGAACTCGACTCCTACGAGCAGTGCTTC. Full variable domain (outside the CDR3, taken from reference TRBV11-2 and TRBJ2-7): EAGVAQSPRYKIIEKRQSVAFWCNPISGHATLYWYQQILGQGPKLLIQFQNNGVVDDSQLPKDRFSAERLKGVDSTLKIQPAKLEDSAVYLCASSSELDSYEQCFGPGTRLTVT.

On this clonotype itself: This may stem from a read error, because a much larger clone lies one nucleotide away. The J gene is TRBJ2-2, the V gene TRBV5-6; TRBD2 matches 8 bases. Per the germline V gene, CDR1 is SGHDT and CDR2 is YYEEEE. The CDR3 sequence is 14 residues long. The CDR3 region has the DNA TGTGCCAGCAGCCGGGGACTAGACACCTGGGAGCTGTTTTTT. Amino acids: CASSRGLDTWELFF.

This clonotype was found once. A clone one base away is much larger, so this may be a read error. The gene calls are TRBV6-1 and TRBJ2-1; D remains unclear. Trimming pared 5 bases from V and 4 bases from J, leaving 12 bases between. In germline, CDR1 is MNHNS, CDR2 SASEGT. The CDR3 totals 14 residues. The CDR3 region has the DNA TGTGCCAGCAGTTATAAGGGCCTGTACAATGAGCAGTTCTTC. It specifies CASSYKGLYNEQFF.

The sample holds many counts of this clonotype. The V gene is TRBV6-5, the J gene TRBJ2-1, with 10 bases fitting TRBD2. The germline gives CDR1 MNHEY, CDR2 SVGAGI. V lost 0 bases, J lost 9 bases, and 2 bases stayed unmatched. This CDR3 region has 14 residues. CDR3 nucleotides: TGTGCCAGCAGTTACTCCGCTAGCGGGAGTGAGCAGTTCTTC. Translating gives CASSYSASGSEQFF.

Turning to this clonotype: A junction boundary mismatches the germline segment, possibly from a read error. This sequence joins TRBV12-3 or TRBV12-4 and TRBJ2-3, with D possibly TRBD1 on 6 matching bases. CDR3 length: 14 residues. CDR3 region: CASSYEQGLNTQYF. As DNA, the CDR3 is TGCGCCAGCAGCTACGAACAGGGTCTGAATACGCAGTATTTT.

A word on this clonotype: This could be a read error, since a much larger clone is one nucleotide away. The gene calls are TRBV4-2 and TRBJ2-7; D is perhaps TRBD2 (5 bases). The V gene lost 4 bases and the J gene lost 9 bases, with 19 bases spanning the gap. The CDR3 sequence is 14 residues long. The germline V gene has CDR1 LGHNA and CDR2 YNFKEQ. DNA of the CDR3: TGTGCCAGCAGCCCCGGGCCAAGCGGCGACGGGCAGTACTTC. Its translation: CASSPGPSGDGQYF.

About this clonotype itself: Just one base apart from a much larger clone, this may be a read error. Likely a read error: the CDR3 ends without its conserved phenylalanine or tryptophan. DNA of the CDR3: TGCGCCAGTAAGGGGGCTGGAAGCAATCAGCCCCAGCATTCT. The encoded protein is CASKGAGSNQPQHS. The chain is built from TRBV4-1 and TRBJ1-5; TRBD1 matches at 7 bases. The V gene's germline CDR1 is MGHRA and CDR2 YSYEKL. The J segment lost 1 base and the V segment lost 9 bases, leaving 6 bases of the junction unmatched. This CDR3 has 14 residues.

On this clonotype: The conserved phenylalanine or tryptophan normally closing the CDR3 is absent here, so this likely arose from a read error. The J gene is TRBJ2-5, the V gene TRBV12-3 or TRBV12-4; D is undetermined. V shed 6 bases and J shed 5 bases, with 16 bases lying between them. The CDR3 totals 14 residues. CDR3 sequence reads: CASSQALAMETQYV. The CDR3 coding sequence is TGTGCCAGCAGCCAAGCATTGGCGATGGAGACCCAGTACGTC.

This clonotype was recorded once. A read error is possible here, since a much larger clone lies one base away. The chain couples TRBV12-3 or TRBV12-4 to TRBJ2-5; TRBD1 is a possible D gene (5 bases). Trimming stripped 8 bases from V and 5 bases from J, with 15 bases between. CDR3 length: 13 amino acids. CDR3 region: CASRHGATETQYF. The DNA of the CDR3 is TGTGCCAGCCGGCATGGGGCGACGGAGACCCAGTACTTC.

This clonotype appeared a few times. The chain joins TRBV6-1 to TRBJ2-5; D call uncertain. This CDR3 has 12 amino acids. V lost 7 bases to trimming and J lost 5 bases, with 11 bases between them. Germline CDR1 and CDR2: MNHNS and SASEGT. The CDR3 loop reads CASTSRLETQYF. The DNA of the CDR3 is TGTGCCAGCACCTCCCGTTTGGAGACCCAGTACTTC.

This clonotype has only a few counts. The genes are TRBV6-5 and TRBJ2-7; 9 positions match TRBD2. This CDR3 comprises 15 residues. Losses at the gene ends were 0 bases for V and 5 bases for J; bases not matched to a gene: 5. Germline V gene lookup returns CDR1 MNHEY and CDR2 SVGAGI. The chain's CDR3 is CASSYSSGRRNEQYF. The DNA for the CDR3 is TGTGCCAGCAGTTACTCGAGCGGGAGGCGGAACGAGCAGTACTTC.

V and J are TRBV7-8 and TRBJ1-1, with D unclear. Germline CDR1 SGHVS, CDR2 FQNEAQ. This CDR3 is 13 amino acids long. The V gene lost 5 bases and the J gene lost 7 bases, with 14 bases spanning the gap. In DNA, the CDR3 is TGTGCCAGCAGCCCAGACACCCGAATTGAAGCTTTCTTT. It codes for CASSPDTRIEAFF.